This TCR beta chain is from a study of PD-1 and CTLA-4 blockade in melanoma (dated by TCRdb to about 2021). Study-level background: The study compared how PD-1 blockade and CTLA-4 blockade affected the melanoma-reactive CD8 T cell response in patients with melanoma.

Receptor amplification or capture employed the immunoSEQ multiplex PCR assay. Not all clones reach the TCRdb copy of this immuneACCESS table, which keeps in-frame sequences only. Checked studies attribute under half of the gap to unresolved V genes and leave the rest unexplained. The sample table lists 25,000 to 35,000 clones, more than 85% of them with a count of one. The leading ten clones occupy 6.5% to 9.5% of the sample. Its CDR3 holds 16 amino acids, cysteine through phenylalanine. Only the CDR3 DNA stays, 48 bases, in frame from base 1. Germline trimming: 5 bases from V, 5 bases from J; junction bases outside gene matches: 9. CDR1 and CDR2 were assigned from the germline V gene as SNHLY and FYNNEI. In the case of this clone: Its antigen remains unidentified. Base qualities are not at hand, and no much larger clone is one base apart.

The receptor was derived from a human donor with melanoma. Specimen: CD8+ T cells from peripheral blood, collected from a patient given anti-PD-1 treatment. The rearranged segments are TRBV2 and TRBJ1-5; TRBD1 agrees with 10 junctional bases. The DNA is as follows: TGTGCCAGCAGTACGACCGGGACAGGGGATGATCAGCCCCAGCATTTT. It specifies CASSTTGTGDDQPQHF.